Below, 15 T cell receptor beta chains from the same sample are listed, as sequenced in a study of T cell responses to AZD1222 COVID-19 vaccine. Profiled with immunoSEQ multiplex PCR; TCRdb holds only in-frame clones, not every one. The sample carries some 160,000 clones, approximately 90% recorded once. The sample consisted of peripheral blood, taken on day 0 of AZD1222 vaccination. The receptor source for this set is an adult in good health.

CDR3 loop: CSASQGANGYTF. Written as DNA, the CDR3 is TGCAGTGCTAGTCAGGGGGCGAATGGCTACACCTTC. This chain links TRBV20-1 with TRBJ1-2; TRBD1 agrees at 8 bases. Germline V gene data show CDR1 as DFQATT and CDR2 as SNEGSKA (reference sequence). CDR3 length: 12 amino acids. The J segment lost 6 bases and the V segment lost 3 bases, leaving 3 bases of the junction unmatched.

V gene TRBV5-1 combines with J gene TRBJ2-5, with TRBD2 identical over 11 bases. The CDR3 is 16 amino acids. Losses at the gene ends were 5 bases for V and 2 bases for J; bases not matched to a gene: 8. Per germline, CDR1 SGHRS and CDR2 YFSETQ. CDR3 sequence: CASRLETSGTQETQYF. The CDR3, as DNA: TGCGCCAGCAGGTTAGAGACTAGCGGGACTCAAGAGACCCAGTACTTC.

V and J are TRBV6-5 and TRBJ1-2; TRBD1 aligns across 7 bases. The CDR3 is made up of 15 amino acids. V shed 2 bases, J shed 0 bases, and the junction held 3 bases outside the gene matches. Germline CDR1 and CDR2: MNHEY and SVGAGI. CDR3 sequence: CASSYGQGANYGYTF. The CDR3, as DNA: TGTGCCAGCAGTTACGGTCAGGGGGCTAACTATGGCTACACCTTC.

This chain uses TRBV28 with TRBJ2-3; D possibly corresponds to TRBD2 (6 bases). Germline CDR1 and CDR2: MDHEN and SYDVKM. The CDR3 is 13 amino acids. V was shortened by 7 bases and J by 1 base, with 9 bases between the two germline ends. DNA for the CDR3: TGTGCCAGCACCTCGGGGGGCACAGATACGCAGTATTTT. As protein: CASTSGGTDTQYF. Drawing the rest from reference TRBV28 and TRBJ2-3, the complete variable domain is DVKVTQSSRYLVKRTGEKVFLECVQDMDHENMFWYRQDPGLGLRLIYFSYDVKMKEKGDIPEGYSVSREKKERFSLILESASTNQTSMYLCASTSGGTDTQYFGPGTRLTVL.

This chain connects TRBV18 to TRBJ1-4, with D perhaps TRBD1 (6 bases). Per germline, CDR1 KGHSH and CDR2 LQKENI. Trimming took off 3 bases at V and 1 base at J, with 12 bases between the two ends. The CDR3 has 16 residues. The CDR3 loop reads CASSPRTGRTNEKLFF. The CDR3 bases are TGTGCCAGCTCACCGCGAACAGGGAGAACTAATGAAAAACTGTTTTTT.

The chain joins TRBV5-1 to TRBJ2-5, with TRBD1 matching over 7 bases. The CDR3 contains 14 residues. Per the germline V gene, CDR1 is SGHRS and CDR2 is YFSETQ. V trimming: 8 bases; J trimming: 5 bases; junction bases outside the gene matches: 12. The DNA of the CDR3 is TGCGCCAGTTCGAGGTTAGGGGGCGGCGAGACCCAGTACTTC. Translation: CASSRLGGGETQYF.

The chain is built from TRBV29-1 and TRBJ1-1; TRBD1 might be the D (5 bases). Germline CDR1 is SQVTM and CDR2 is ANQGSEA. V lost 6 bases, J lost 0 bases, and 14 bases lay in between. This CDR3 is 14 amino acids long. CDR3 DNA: TGCAGCGTCCCCCCAGGGCAGTTGAACACTGAAGCTTTCTTT. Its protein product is CSVPPGQLNTEAFF.

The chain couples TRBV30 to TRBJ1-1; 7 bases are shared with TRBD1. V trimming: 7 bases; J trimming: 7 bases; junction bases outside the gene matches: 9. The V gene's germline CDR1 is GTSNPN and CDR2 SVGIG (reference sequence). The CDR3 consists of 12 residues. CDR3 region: CAFEGANGEAFF. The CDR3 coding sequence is TGTGCCTTCGAGGGGGCCAACGGTGAAGCTTTCTTT.

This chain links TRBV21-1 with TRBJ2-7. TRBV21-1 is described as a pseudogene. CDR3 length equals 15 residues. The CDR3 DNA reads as TGTGCCAGCAGCAAAGTAAGGGCAGGTTCCTACGAGCAGTACTTC. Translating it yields CASSKVRAGSYEQYF.

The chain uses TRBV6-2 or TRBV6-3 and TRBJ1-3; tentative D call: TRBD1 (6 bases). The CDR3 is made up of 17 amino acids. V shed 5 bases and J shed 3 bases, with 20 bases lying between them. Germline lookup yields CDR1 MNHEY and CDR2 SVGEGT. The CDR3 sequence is CASSRAIGTKSGNTIYF. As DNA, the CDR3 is TGTGCCAGCAGTAGAGCGATCGGGACAAAAAGTGGAAACACCATATATTTT.

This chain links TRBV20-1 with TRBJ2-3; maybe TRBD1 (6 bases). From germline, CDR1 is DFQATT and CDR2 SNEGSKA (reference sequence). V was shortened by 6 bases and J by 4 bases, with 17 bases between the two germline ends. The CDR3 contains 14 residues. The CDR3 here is CSASGSGVSDTQYF. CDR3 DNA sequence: TGCAGTGCAAGTGGGTCAGGGGTGTCAGATACGCAGTATTTT.

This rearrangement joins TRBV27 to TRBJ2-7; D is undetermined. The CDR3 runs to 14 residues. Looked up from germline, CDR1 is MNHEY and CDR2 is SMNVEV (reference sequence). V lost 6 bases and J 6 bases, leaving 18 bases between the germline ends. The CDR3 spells CASSRTTNLIEQYF. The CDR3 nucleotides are TGTGCCAGCAGCCGAACCACTAACCTTATCGAGCAGTACTTC.

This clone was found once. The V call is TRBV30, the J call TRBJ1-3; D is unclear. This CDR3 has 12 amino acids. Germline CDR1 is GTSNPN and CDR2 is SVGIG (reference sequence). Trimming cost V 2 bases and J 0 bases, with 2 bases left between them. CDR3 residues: CAWSSSGNTIYF. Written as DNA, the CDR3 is TGTGCCTGGAGTAGCTCTGGAAACACCATATATTTT. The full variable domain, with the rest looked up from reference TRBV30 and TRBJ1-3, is SQTIHQWPATLVQPVGSPLSLECTVEGTSNPNLYWYRQAAGRGLQLLFYSVGIGQISSEVPQNLSASRPQDRQFILSSKKLLLSDSGFYLCAWSSSGNTIYFGEGSWLTVV.

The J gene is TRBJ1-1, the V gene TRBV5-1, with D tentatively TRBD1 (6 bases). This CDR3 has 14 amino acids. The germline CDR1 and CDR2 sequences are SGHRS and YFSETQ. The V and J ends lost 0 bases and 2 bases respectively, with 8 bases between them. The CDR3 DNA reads TGCGCCAGCAGCTTGGCAGGGGCAAACACTGAAGCTTTCTTT. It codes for CASSLAGANTEAFF. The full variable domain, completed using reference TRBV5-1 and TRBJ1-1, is KAGVTQTPRYLIKTRGQQVTLSCSPISGHRSVSWYQQTPGQGLQFLFEYFSETQRNKGNFPGRFSGRQFSNSRSEMNVSTLELGDSALYLCASSLAGANTEAFFGQGTRLTVV.

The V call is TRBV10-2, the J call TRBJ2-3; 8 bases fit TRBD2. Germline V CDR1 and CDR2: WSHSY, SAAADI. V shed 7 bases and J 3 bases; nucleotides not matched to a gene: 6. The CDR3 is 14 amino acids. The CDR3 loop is CASIDSGGTDTQYF. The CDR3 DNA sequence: TGCGCCAGCATCGATTCGGGAGGGACAGATACGCAGTATTTT.